One sample yielded the 28 T cell receptor beta chains listed below, sequenced in a study of identical twins. Each CDR3 protein is one row after TCRdb ran MiXCR on the 5' RACE reads. The data show some 660,000 distinct CDR3 sequences, with roughly 8% seen just once and around 0.95% held by the top ten. This same sample was also taken into another study, of yellow fever vaccine responses in identical twins.

The sequencing sample was made of PBMCs. The receptor source for this set is a woman under 30 in good health.

V is TRBV7-9 and J is TRBJ2-6, with a possible D match to TRBD1 (7 bases). CDR1 is SEHNR and CDR2 is FQNEAQ in the germline V gene (reference sequence). The CDR3 has 14 amino acids. V dropped 8 bases and J dropped 2 bases, with 10 bases sitting between them. CDR3 residues: CASDREAGANVLTF. CDR3 bases: TGTGCCAGCGACAGGGAGGCTGGGGCCAACGTCCTGACTTTC.

This clonotype was seen many times. The CDR3 DNA reads TGTGCCAGCAGCCCCCGGGGGACAGGGGGCTCACTGGGGGAGACCCAGTACTTC. Protein: CASSPRGTGGSLGETQYF. The chain couples TRBV14 to TRBJ2-5, with 12 bases aligning to TRBD1. CDR1 is SGHDN and CDR2 is FVKESK in the germline V gene. Unmatched junction bases numbered 14, after V lost 4 bases and J lost 5 bases. The CDR3 contains 18 residues.

This clonotype showed up just a few times. The genes are TRBV28 and TRBJ2-2; D is unresolved. Germline V CDR1 and CDR2: MDHEN, SYDVKM. This CDR3 is built from 12 residues. V gave up 10 bases and J gave up 7 bases, with 13 bases separating them. The CDR3 loop reads CATRKGGGELFF. The DNA of the CDR3 is TGTGCCACCCGGAAGGGCGGCGGGGAGCTGTTTTTT.

In its sample, this clonotype was seen many times. The chain combines TRBV7-2 with TRBJ1-1, with no clear D. With 1 base removed from V and 1 base from J, the gap between germline ends came to 7 bases. This CDR3 spans 14 amino acids. Per the germline V gene, CDR1 is SGHTA and CDR2 is FQGNSA. The CDR3 nucleotides are TGTGCCAGCAGCTTAGATTCACGGAACACTGAAGCTTTCTTT. This codes for CASSLDSRNTEAFF. Drawing the rest from reference TRBV7-2 and TRBJ1-1, the complete variable domain is GAGVSQSPSNKVTEKGKDVELRCDPISGHTALYWYRQSLGQGLEFLIYFQGNSAPDKSGLPSDRFSAERTGGSVSTLTIQRTQQEDSAVYLCASSLDSRNTEAFFGQGTRLTVV.

The chain uses TRBV7-6 and TRBJ2-2, with 8 bases identical to TRBD2. CDR3 length: 16 amino acids. The V and J ends lost 1 base and 1 base, in that order; junction bases with no gene match: 2. Germline V gene lookup returns CDR1 SGHVS and CDR2 FNYEAQ. The DNA of the CDR3 is TGTGCCAGCAGCTTAGGCGGGAGGTTGAACACCGGGGAGCTGTTTTTT. It encodes CASSLGGRLNTGELFF. Together with reference TRBV7-6 and TRBJ2-2, the CDR3 gives the full variable domain: GAGVSQSPRYKVTKRGQDVALRCDPISGHVSLYWYRQALGQGPEFLTYFNYEAQQDKSGLPNDRFSAERPEGSISTLTIQRTEQRDSAMYRCASSLGGRLNTGELFFGEGSRLTVL.

In its sample, this clonotype was seen a few times. V is TRBV14 and J is TRBJ2-1; 7 nucleotides agree with TRBD2. The CDR3 loop spans 16 amino acids. CDR1 SGHDN and CDR2 FVKESK come from the germline V gene. V was clipped by 3 bases and J by 3 bases; unmatched bases: 8. In DNA form, the CDR3 reads TGTGCCAGCAGCCATGGGAGACTAGCTTTCTACAATGAGCAGTTCTTC. The encoded protein is CASSHGRLAFYNEQFF.

This clonotype appeared a single time. This chain uses TRBV18 with TRBJ1-4, with D hard to call. Germline V gene lookup returns CDR1 KGHSH and CDR2 LQKENI. With 6 bases removed from V and 3 bases from J, the gap between germline ends came to 17 bases. This CDR3 region has 16 residues. CDR3 amino acids: CASSPIPQAANEKLFF. DNA of the CDR3: TGTGCCAGCTCTCCCATTCCGCAGGCCGCTAATGAAAAACTGTTTTTT.

This rearrangement joins TRBV3-1 to TRBJ2-3, with 7 bases identical to TRBD1. The V gene's germline CDR1 is LGHDT and CDR2 YNNKEL (reference sequence). The ends lost 5 bases at V and 3 bases at J; junction bases unmatched: 14. This CDR3 region has 17 residues. The chain's CDR3 is CASSYRDRSPGTDTQYF. The DNA for the CDR3 is TGTGCCAGCAGCTACCGGGACAGATCTCCAGGTACAGATACGCAGTATTTT.

This chain joins TRBV20-1 and TRBJ1-2; perhaps TRBD1 as D (5 bases). This CDR3 is built from 12 residues. The germline V gene encodes CDR1 DFQATT and CDR2 SNEGSKA (reference sequence). V lost 4 bases to trimming and J lost 9 bases, with 15 bases between them. CDR3 nucleotides: TGCAGTGCTACCGATGGGGGGGGGAGCTACACCTTC. Its protein product is CSATDGGGSYTF.

The chain combines TRBV29-1 with TRBJ2-3, with no clear D. There are 11 residues in the CDR3. Germline lookup yields CDR1 SQVTM and CDR2 ANQGSEA. The V end lost 8 bases, the J end lost 6 bases, and 12 bases lay between the germline ends. CDR3 sequence (DNA): TGCAGCTTACCCCTCGGCGATACGCAGTATTTT. Residues: CSLPLGDTQYF.

This clonotype was counted only a few times. The chain joins TRBV20-1 to TRBJ1-6; D uncertain. V was cut by 0 bases and J by 13 bases, with 16 bases left in between. CDR1 and CDR2 (germline): DFQATT, SNEGSKA (reference sequence). The CDR3 is 14 residues long. CDR3 residues: CSARDLSTVFPLHF. For the CDR3, the DNA is TGCAGTGCTAGAGACCTAAGTACCGTGTTCCCCCTCCACTTT.

This clonotype was found many times. The rearrangement links TRBV7-2 to TRBJ2-1; possible D gene TRBD2, 6 bases. The CDR3 has 15 residues. Germline V gene data show CDR1 as SGHTA and CDR2 as FQGNSA. The V end lost 6 bases, the J end lost 1 base, and 13 bases lay between the germline ends. CDR3 sequence: CASRPAGSSYNEQFF. CDR3 nucleotide sequence: TGTGCCAGCAGACCAGCGGGCTCTTCCTACAATGAGCAGTTCTTC.

Here the CDR3 DNA reads TGTGCCAGCAGCCCCTCGGTGGGTAGAGGGTCCTACGAGCAGTACTTC. Amino acids: CASSPSVGRGSYEQYF. The chain employs TRBV7-2 and TRBJ2-7; TRBD2 might be the D (5 bases). V dropped 5 bases and J dropped 1 base, with 18 bases sitting between them. The CDR3 consists of 16 residues. The germline CDR1 and CDR2 sequences are SGHTA and FQGNSA.

This clonotype was counted a few times. The rearrangement uses TRBV7-3 and TRBJ2-1; D perhaps matches TRBD1 (5 bases). With 6 bases removed from V and 10 bases from J, the gap between germline ends came to 16 bases. This CDR3 is 13 amino acids long. Germline CDR1 and CDR2: SGHTA and FQGTGA. In DNA, the CDR3 is TGTGCCAGCAGTGCTGTACGTGGGGCAGAGCAGTTCTTC. It yields the protein CASSAVRGAEQFF. Full variable domain (outside the CDR3, taken from reference TRBV7-3 and TRBJ2-1): GAGVSQTPSNKVTEKGKYVELRCDPISGHTALYWYRQSLGQGPEFLIYFQGTGAADDSGLPNDRFFAVRPEGSVSTLKIQRTERGDSAVYLCASSAVRGAEQFFGPGTRLTVL.

This clonotype was counted between two and nine times. This sequence joins TRBV7-9 and TRBJ2-2, with D hard to call. This CDR3 is built from 14 residues. The V end was cut by 2 bases, the J end by 3 bases, with 7 bases between. Looked up from germline, CDR1 is SEHNR and CDR2 is FQNEAQ (reference sequence). In nucleotides, the CDR3 is TGTGCCAGCAGCTTAAAGGACGACACCGGGGAGCTGTTTTTT. This encodes CASSLKDDTGELFF.

For this clonotype: A single base separates this from a much larger clone, so it may be a read error. The V and J genes are TRBV2 and TRBJ2-1; tentative D call: TRBD2 (6 bases). CDR1 is SNHLY and CDR2 is FYNNEI in the germline V gene. This CDR3 has 15 amino acids. This chain's CDR3 is CASRVAAVSADEQLF. CDR3 bases: TGTGCCAGCAGAGTAGCGGCTGTAAGTGCGGACGAGCAGTTATTC.

The gene calls are TRBV15 and TRBJ2-6; 11 nucleotides match TRBD2. V shed 0 bases and J 2 bases; nucleotides not matched to a gene: 3. The CDR3 spans 18 residues. From germline, CDR1 is LNHNV and CDR2 YYDKDF (reference sequence). CDR3 loop: CATSRELAGVAGANVLTF. CDR3 DNA: TGTGCCACCAGCAGAGAACTAGCGGGGGTGGCTGGGGCCAACGTCCTGACTTTC.

V is TRBV5-5 and J is TRBJ2-1, with 8 nucleotides matching TRBD1. The CDR3 spans 15 residues. Losses at the gene ends were 1 base for V and 3 bases for J; bases not matched to a gene: 3. The germline CDR1 and CDR2 sequences are SGHKS and YYEKEE (reference sequence). CDR3 region: CASSLTGGLYNEQFF. Here the CDR3 DNA reads TGTGCCAGCAGCTTGACAGGGGGGCTCTACAATGAGCAGTTCTTC.

In its sample, this clonotype was seen a few times. The genes are TRBV18 and TRBJ2-1; D is ambiguous. The CDR3 totals 14 residues. The germline V gene encodes CDR1 KGHSH and CDR2 LQKENI. V lost 2 bases to trimming and J lost 9 bases, with 14 bases between them. This chain's CDR3 is CASSPSRAITEQFF. The CDR3 bases are TGTGCCAGCTCACCATCTAGGGCAATTACTGAGCAGTTCTTC.

Only a few counts were recorded for this clonotype. The rearrangement links TRBV30 to TRBJ2-1; no reliable D call. This CDR3 contains 11 residues. V was cut by 2 bases and J by 4 bases, with 3 bases left in between. Germline V gene data show CDR1 as GTSNPN and CDR2 as SVGIG (reference sequence). CDR3 bases: TGTGCCTGGAGTTTTTACAATGAGCAGTTCTTC. Translating gives CAWSFYNEQFF. Based on the CDR3 plus reference TRBV30 and TRBJ2-1, the full variable domain is SQTIHQWPATLVQPVGSPLSLECTVEGTSNPNLYWYRQAAGRGLQLLFYSVGIGQISSEVPQNLSASRPQDRQFILSSKKLLLSDSGFYLCAWSFYNEQFFGPGTRLTVL.

The chain uses TRBV7-6 and TRBJ2-3, with D unresolved. Germline CDR1 and CDR2: SGHVS and FNYEAQ. The CDR3 sequence is 17 residues long. Trimming pared 5 bases from V and 5 bases from J, leaving 23 bases between. CDR3 loop: CASSPKPSDGEGDTQYF. DNA for the CDR3: TGTGCCAGCAGCCCAAAACCCTCGGACGGAGAAGGAGATACGCAGTATTTT.

The sample holds many counts of this clonotype. The gene calls are TRBV29-1 and TRBJ2-4; TRBD2 matches at 11 bases. V lost 4 bases and J lost 6; bases outside the gene matches: 14. Germline V CDR1 and CDR2: SQVTM, ANQGSEA. This CDR3 is built from 17 residues. The CDR3 region is CSVGTPTATSGRNIQYF. DNA of the CDR3: TGCAGCGTTGGTACACCCACGGCAACTAGCGGGAGAAACATTCAGTACTTC.

The chain employs TRBV6-2 or TRBV6-3 and TRBJ2-1; D is ambiguous. Germline V gene sequence: CDR1 MNHEY, CDR2 SVGEGT. The CDR3 covers 12 residues. The V end lost 2 bases, the J end lost 7 bases, and 6 bases lay between the germline ends. The CDR3 sequence: CASSYTWNEQFF. The CDR3 nucleotides read TGTGCCAGCAGTTACACTTGGAATGAGCAGTTCTTC.

In this sample, this clonotype turned up a few times. The CDR3 protein is CSALGTGSSYEQYF. CDR3 sequence (DNA): TGCAGTGCCCTCGGGACAGGGAGCTCCTACGAGCAGTACTTC. The V gene is TRBV20-1, the J gene TRBJ2-7, with 9 bases identical to TRBD1. The CDR3 spans 14 residues. J gave up 0 bases and V 6 bases, and 6 bases lay outside the gene matches. The germline CDR1 and CDR2 sequences are DFQATT and SNEGSKA (reference sequence).

There are a few counts of this clonotype. This chain joins TRBV7-8 and TRBJ2-2; D is uncertain. V was clipped by 1 base and J by 1 base, with 7 bases between them. Germline V lookup: CDR1 SGHVS, CDR2 FQNEAQ. The CDR3 totals 15 residues. CDR3 coding DNA: TGTGCCAGCAGCTTAGTCTTCCGGAACACCGGGGAGCTGTTTTTT. This encodes CASSLVFRNTGELFF. Looking up the rest from reference TRBV7-8 and TRBJ2-2 gives the full variable domain: GAGVSQSPRYKVAKRGQDVALRCDPISGHVSLFWYQQALGQGPEFLTYFQNEAQLDKSGLPSDRFFAERPEGSVSTLKIQRTQQEDSAVYLCASSLVFRNTGELFFGEGSRLTVL.

This clonotype was observed many times. The V gene is TRBV7-9, the J gene TRBJ2-1; D might be TRBD2 (7 bases). Germline loops: CDR1 SEHNR, CDR2 FQNEAQ (reference sequence). V shed 5 bases and J shed 4 bases, with 15 bases lying between them. The CDR3 sequence is 15 residues long. The CDR3 here is CASSQRGDTYNEQFF. The CDR3 coding sequence is TGTGCCAGCAGCCAACGGGGGGACACATACAATGAGCAGTTCTTC.

Only a few counts were recorded for this clonotype. The chain is built from TRBV24-1 and TRBJ2-2; D tentatively fits TRBD1 or TRBD2 (5 bases each). The CDR3 is 18 residues long. Germline CDR1 and CDR2: KGHDR and SFDVKD. V was cut by 0 bases and J by 3 bases, with 16 bases left in between. The CDR3 DNA reads as TGTGCCACCAGTGATTTGTCGGTAGCAGGGAGAGACACCGGGGAGCTGTTTTTT. Residues: CATSDLSVAGRDTGELFF.

A remark on this clonotype: The germline gene is not matched at one end of the junction; a read error may be the cause. The chain links TRBV27 to TRBJ2-3, with TRBD2 identical over 8 bases. The CDR3 runs to 17 residues. Germline loops: CDR1 MNHEY, CDR2 SMNVEV (reference sequence). CDR3 DNA: TGTGCCGGCAGTTTATATTCGGGGGGGCGGGCCACAGATACGCAGTATTTT. Its translation is CAGSLYSGGRATDTQYF.